A single sample gave rise to the 8 T cell receptor beta chains below, sequenced in a study of blood T cell repertoires in COVID-19. Sequenced by immunoSEQ multiplex PCR; TCRdb stores in-frame clones only, minus some. In the table there are 200,000 to 250,000 clones, approximately 84% of which are singletons. Specimen: peripheral blood. These receptors all come from a woman over 75 with COVID-19, enrolled during active disease.

This rearrangement joins TRBV21-1 to TRBJ2-7; the listed D gene, TRBD2, was not tested against the DNA. TRBV21-1 is tagged as a pseudogene. CDR3 length: 15 residues. The CDR3 is CASAGLGLASYEQYF. CDR3 bases: TGTGCCAGCGCAGGGTTAGGACTAGCGAGTTACGAGCAGTACTTC.

The chain employs TRBV3-1 (or the pseudogene TRBV3-2) and TRBJ1-4; D gene uncertain. Trimming removed 3 bases at V and 8 bases at J, with 10 bases between. The CDR3 is 13 amino acids. Germline V lookup: CDR1 LGHDT, CDR2 YNNKEL (reference sequence). This CDR3 is CASSQPGLEKLFF. CDR3 nucleotides: TGTGCCAGCAGCCAGCCAGGCCTGGAAAAACTGTTTTTT.

This chain links TRBV15 with TRBJ2-6, with D perhaps TRBD2 (6 bases). Germline assignment: CDR1 LNHNV and CDR2 YYDKDF (reference sequence). This CDR3 is built from 18 residues. V gave up 0 bases and J gave up 4 bases, with 16 bases separating them. Written as DNA, the CDR3 is TGTGCCACCAGCAGAGATATCTGGAGGGGAACCGGGGCCAACGTCCTGACTTTC. It is translated as CATSRDIWRGTGANVLTF.

CDR3 amino acids: CASSQTGVTGELFF. CDR3 nucleotides: TGTGCCAGCAGCCAGACAGGGGTCACCGGGGAGCTGTTTTTT. The chain carries TRBV7-9 and TRBJ2-2, with 8 bases fitting TRBD1. From germline, CDR1 is SEHNR and CDR2 FQNEAQ (reference sequence). This CDR3 has 14 residues. J was trimmed by 4 bases and V by 5 bases; bases with no gene match: 3.

The J gene is TRBJ2-1, the V gene TRBV10-3; TRBD2 might be the D (5 bases). With 5 bases removed from V and 6 bases from J, the gap between germline ends came to 23 bases. This CDR3 region has 17 residues. From germline, CDR1 is ENHRY and CDR2 SYGVKD. The CDR3 DNA reads as TGTGCCATCAGTAGAGATATAGCGACTCCCAACCCCAATGAGCAGTTCTTC. Translated, it gives CAISRDIATPNPNEQFF.

V gene TRBV7-2 combines with J gene TRBJ1-1; D remains ambiguous. This CDR3 has 14 amino acids. Germline V gives CDR1 SGHTA, CDR2 FQGNSA. Between the trimmed V and J ends, which lost 5 bases and 3 bases, there was a span of 13 bases. The CDR3 bases are TGTGCCAGCAGCAGGACCCTGCGGGACACTGAAGCTTTCTTT. Encoded protein: CASSRTLRDTEAFF. The full variable domain, with the rest looked up from reference TRBV7-2 and TRBJ1-1, is GAGVSQSPSNKVTEKGKDVELRCDPISGHTALYWYRQSLGQGLEFLIYFQGNSAPDKSGLPSDRFSAERTGGSVSTLTIQRTQQEDSAVYLCASSRTLRDTEAFFGQGTRLTVV.

This chain joins TRBV12-3 or TRBV12-4 and TRBJ2-1, with D possibly matching TRBD2 (5 bases). CDR3 length: 12 residues. V shed 2 bases and J shed 9 bases, with 8 bases lying between them. The CDR3 here is CASSLLATEQFF. The CDR3 DNA follows: TGTGCCAGCAGTTTATTAGCGACTGAGCAGTTCTTC.

The CDR3 DNA is TGTGCCAGCAGTTCGGGTTTTTATGAAAAACTGTTTTTT. Encoded protein: CASSSGFYEKLFF. V is TRBV12-3 or TRBV12-4 and J is TRBJ1-4; no clear D. With 4 bases removed from V and 6 bases from J, the gap between germline ends came to 9 bases. The CDR3 contains 13 residues.